Below are 30 T cell receptor beta chains sequenced from a single sample in a study of blood T cell repertoires in COVID-19 (dated by TCRdb to 2018 to 2020). Libraries were constructed by the immunoSEQ multiplex PCR assay. TCRdb took over this immuneACCESS table, retaining in-frame rearrangements with V and J assigned. Such tables are incomplete; in checked studies, under half of the missing clones stem from an unresolved V gene, and the remainder is unexplained. This sample has 200,000 to 250,000 clones in its table, and 70% to 90% of those were observed once. Clones ranked in the top ten supply 2% to 3% of the sample. The sequenced material came from peripheral blood. These receptor sequences come from a man aged 25-40 years with COVID-19, enrolled during active disease.

The chain recombines TRBV9 with TRBJ2-2, with D possibly being TRBD2 (5 bases). Per germline, CDR1 SGDLS and CDR2 YYNGEE. The CDR3 has 15 amino acids. With 0 bases removed from V and 3 bases from J, the gap between germline ends came to 9 bases. For the CDR3, the DNA is TGTGCCAGCAGCGTAGAGGAGCGGTACACCGGGGAGCTGTTTTTT. Protein product: CASSVEERYTGELFF. Full variable domain (missing parts from reference TRBV9 and TRBJ2-2): DSGVTQTPKHLITATGQRVTLRCSPRSGDLSVYWYQQSLDQGLQFLIQYYNGEERAKGNILERFSAQQFPDLHSELNLSSLELGDSALYFCASSVEERYTGELFFGEGSRLTVL.

J is TRBJ2-5 and V is TRBV6-2 or TRBV6-3; the D gene is possibly TRBD2 (6 bases). This CDR3 contains 15 residues. Germline V CDR1 and CDR2: MNHEY, SVGEGT. The V end was cut by 5 bases, the J end by 2 bases, with 15 bases between. The DNA of the CDR3 is TGTGCCAGCAGTACCGAACTAGCTACACAAGAGACCCAGTACTTC. Amino acids: CASSTELATQETQYF.

This clone was counted a single time. V gene TRBV6-5 combines with J gene TRBJ2-2; 9 bases fit TRBD1. V lost 6 bases, J lost 5 bases, and 7 bases stayed unmatched. The CDR3 sequence is 15 residues long. The germline V gene encodes CDR1 MNHEY and CDR2 SVGAGI. The CDR3 sequence: CASRLGQGYTGELFF. CDR3 in DNA: TGTGCCAGCAGGCTCGGACAGGGGTATACCGGGGAGCTGTTTTTT.

The chain is built from TRBV4-2 and TRBJ1-5, with D possibly being TRBD1 (5 bases). V lost 0 bases, J lost 9 bases, and 12 bases lay in between. The germline CDR1 and CDR2 sequences are LGHNA and YNFKEQ. The CDR3 spans 14 residues. As DNA, the CDR3 is TGTGCCAGCAGCCAAGAGCGGGACCCCCGGCCCCAGCATTTT. Translating it yields CASSQERDPRPQHF.

The chain combines TRBV4-2 with TRBJ2-3, with TRBD1 matching 7 bases. The CDR3 spans 18 residues. Germline V lookup: CDR1 LGHNA, CDR2 YNFKEQ. The J segment lost 1 base and the V segment lost 0 bases, leaving 10 bases of the junction unmatched. The CDR3 spells CASSQDLVDRTRTDTQYF. DNA of the CDR3: TGTGCCAGCAGCCAAGATTTAGTGGACAGGACACGCACAGATACGCAGTATTTT.

V usage is TRBV29-1 and J usage is TRBJ2-7; 10 bases line up with TRBD2. The CDR3 is made up of 12 amino acids. With 5 bases clipped from V and 5 bases from J, the junction kept 3 bases outside the gene matches. Per germline, CDR1 SQVTM and CDR2 ANQGSEA. The CDR3: CSVTGLANEQYF. CDR3 nucleotide sequence: TGCAGCGTTACGGGACTAGCGAACGAGCAGTACTTC.

The rearrangement links TRBV15 to TRBJ2-3; 7 bases align to TRBD1. CDR1 is LNHNV, CDR2 YYDKDF, per germline (reference sequence). V dropped 7 bases and J dropped 1; count of bases not matched to a gene: 8. This CDR3 is built from 15 residues. This CDR3 reads CATTERGQGTDTQYF. The CDR3 coding sequence is TGTGCCACCACGGAGAGAGGACAGGGCACAGATACGCAGTATTTT.

The chain employs TRBV19 and TRBJ2-1, with TRBD1 matching over 7 bases. Germline CDR1 LNHDA, CDR2 SQIVND (reference sequence). The ends lost 5 bases at V and 0 bases at J; junction bases unmatched: 7. The CDR3 runs 16 residues. The CDR3 DNA reads TGTGCCAGTAGTGTTTCTTCAGGGGGCTCCTACAATGAGCAGTTCTTC. Its translation is CASSVSSGGSYNEQFF.

V and J are TRBV28 and TRBJ1-6; 7 nucleotides line up with TRBD1. Germline CDR1 MDHEN, CDR2 SYDVKM. The CDR3 totals 19 residues. Trimming cost V 5 bases and J 0 bases; bases outside gene matches: 13. The CDR3 region is CASSRKGQAGSSYNSPLHF. The CDR3 DNA reads TGTGCCAGCAGTCGAAAAGGACAGGCCGGGAGCTCCTATAATTCACCCCTCCACTTT. The entire variable domain, with the rest obtained from reference TRBV28 and TRBJ1-6, is as follows: DVKVTQSSRYLVKRTGEKVFLECVQDMDHENMFWYRQDPGLGLRLIYFSYDVKMKEKGDIPEGYSVSREKKERFSLILESASTNQTSMYLCASSRKGQAGSSYNSPLHFGNGTRLTVT.

This rearrangement joins TRBV18 to TRBJ1-4; TRBD1 aligns across 7 bases. This CDR3 has 13 residues. The V segment lost 2 bases and the J segment 6 bases; nucleotides outside the gene matches: 0. The germline V gene has CDR1 KGHSH and CDR2 LQKENI. The CDR3 loop is CASSPGTDEKLFF. The CDR3, as DNA: TGTGCCAGCTCACCAGGGACAGATGAAAAACTGTTTTTT.

The chain couples TRBV11-1 to TRBJ2-7; 8 positions match TRBD1. V lost 2 bases, J lost 2 bases, and 5 bases stayed unmatched. Germline V gene data show CDR1 as SGHAT and CDR2 as FQDESV (reference sequence). This CDR3 is 15 amino acids long. This chain's CDR3 is CASSLLGQVTYEQYF. Here the CDR3 DNA reads TGTGCCAGCAGCTTATTGGGACAGGTCACCTACGAGCAGTACTTC.

This rearrangement joins TRBV7-2 to TRBJ1-1, with TRBD1 identical over 8 bases. J lost 1 base, V lost 2 bases, and 6 bases had no gene match. Germline CDR1 and CDR2: SGHTA and FQGNSA. This CDR3 contains 16 residues. CDR3 in DNA: TGTGCCAGCAGCTTAAGACAGGGGCCCGGGAACACTGAAGCTTTCTTT. As protein: CASSLRQGPGNTEAFF. The full variable domain, completed using reference TRBV7-2 and TRBJ1-1, is GAGVSQSPSNKVTEKGKDVELRCDPISGHTALYWYRQSLGQGLEFLIYFQGNSAPDKSGLPSDRFSAERTGGSVSTLTIQRTQQEDSAVYLCASSLRQGPGNTEAFFGQGTRLTVV.

This chain links TRBV11-3 with TRBJ2-1, with D uncertain. This CDR3 has 14 amino acids. The germline CDR1 and CDR2 sequences are SGHNT and YENEEA. V lost 1 base and J lost 3, with 7 bases in between. The CDR3 region is CASSLAGDYNEQFF. DNA of the CDR3: TGTGCCAGCAGCTTAGCGGGTGACTACAATGAGCAGTTCTTC.

CDR3 loop: CASRRTGGTYEQYF. The CDR3 DNA reads as TGTGCCAGCAGACGAACAGGGGGCACCTACGAGCAGTACTTC. This chain connects TRBV13 to TRBJ2-7; 9 nucleotides match TRBD1. This CDR3 is built from 14 residues. Germline trimming cut 6 bases from V and 2 bases from J; bases unmatched to any gene: 5. CDR1 PRHDT and CDR2 FYEKMQ come from the germline V gene (reference sequence).

This clone has only one observation. The chain combines TRBV18 with TRBJ2-7, with D possibly being TRBD1 (6 bases). This CDR3 is 15 amino acids long. Looked up from germline, CDR1 is KGHSH and CDR2 is LQKENI. The V end lost 2 bases, the J end lost 9 bases, and 20 bases lay between the germline ends. The CDR3 nucleotides read TGTGCCAGCTCACCAGGGGCTCAGCAAGGGGGTCTGCAGTACTTC. Its protein is CASSPGAQQGGLQYF.

This chain uses TRBV28 with TRBJ2-6, with unresolved D. Trimming removed 3 bases at V and 4 bases at J, with 10 bases between. This CDR3 comprises 15 residues. In germline, CDR1 is MDHEN, CDR2 SYDVKM. The CDR3 coding sequence is TGTGCCAGCAGTTTCTGGGCCGCGGGGGCCAACGTCCTGACTTTC. Protein product: CASSFWAAGANVLTF.

The gene calls are TRBV4-1 and TRBJ1-1; D call uncertain. The CDR3 spans 15 residues. From germline, CDR1 is MGHRA and CDR2 YSYEKL. V lost 10 bases and J lost 4, with 22 bases in between. The CDR3 sequence is CATGNPGTRFTEAFF. In DNA, the CDR3 is TGCGCCACCGGGAACCCTGGCACCAGATTCACTGAAGCTTTCTTT.

The V gene is TRBV6-2 or TRBV6-3, the J gene TRBJ1-6, with D maybe TRBD1 (5 bases). The CDR3 covers 16 residues. V was shortened by 4 bases and J by 4 bases, with 14 bases between the two germline ends. Germline CDR1 and CDR2: MNHEY and SVGEGT. The CDR3 loop reads CASSFAGLSYNSPLHF. The CDR3 coding sequence is TGTGCCAGCAGTTTCGCAGGGCTGAGTTATAATTCACCCCTCCACTTT.

This chain uses TRBV18 with TRBJ1-1, with 10 nucleotides matching TRBD1. Trimming at V came to 3 bases and at J to 0 bases, leaving 4 bases not matched to a gene. The CDR3 length is 16 residues. Germline V gene sequence: CDR1 KGHSH, CDR2 LQKENI. The DNA for the CDR3 is TGTGCCAGCTCACCGGGACAGGGGTTCATGAACACTGAAGCTTTCTTT. Its protein is CASSPGQGFMNTEAFF.

The chain couples TRBV19 to TRBJ2-4; 8 bases are shared with TRBD2. The length of the CDR3 is 13 residues. The ends lost 3 bases at V and 6 bases at J; junction bases unmatched: 1. Germline V gene data show CDR1 as LNHDA and CDR2 as SQIVND (reference sequence). CDR3 DNA sequence: TGTGCCAGTAGTATCCGGGAGGGAAACATTCAGTACTTC. Amino acid sequence: CASSIREGNIQYF.

The chain is built from TRBV29-1 and TRBJ1-3, with 7 bases aligning to TRBD1. The trim removed 4 bases at V and 0 bases at J, leaving 6 bases unmatched. Germline values: CDR1 SQVTM, CDR2 ANQGSEA. This CDR3 has 15 amino acids. Here the CDR3 reads CSVAAGGVSGNTIYF. CDR3 nucleotide sequence: TGCAGCGTTGCCGCAGGGGGAGTCTCTGGAAACACCATATATTTT.

This sequence joins TRBV13 and TRBJ2-2; no reliable D call. The germline CDR1 and CDR2 sequences are PRHDT and FYEKMQ (reference sequence). Between the trimmed V and J ends, which lost 2 bases and 5 bases, there was a span of 9 bases. This CDR3 has 14 amino acids. CDR3 bases: TGTGCCAGCAGCTTATTGACCGGGACCGGGGAGCTGTTTTTT. It encodes CASSLLTGTGELFF.

The chain recombines TRBV28 with TRBJ2-4; perhaps TRBD2 as D (5 bases). Germline CDR1 and CDR2: MDHEN and SYDVKM. V lost 6 bases and J lost 3, with 18 bases in between. The CDR3 contains 16 residues. The CDR3 loop reads CASSSPAQGGKNIQYF. The CDR3 bases are TGTGCCAGCAGCTCCCCGGCCCAAGGAGGCAAAAACATTCAGTACTTC.

The J gene is TRBJ1-6, the V gene TRBV7-9; D is unresolved. The CDR3 extends over 13 amino acids. Germline CDR1 is SEHNR and CDR2 is FQNEAQ (reference sequence). Trimming took off 1 base at V and 8 bases at J, with 6 bases between the two ends. CDR3 in amino acids: CASSLVGDSPLHF. The CDR3 coding sequence is TGTGCCAGCAGCTTAGTGGGAGATTCACCCCTCCACTTT.

The rearrangement uses TRBV19 and TRBJ2-3; 11 bases match TRBD2. This CDR3 is 17 amino acids long. V lost 6 bases to trimming and J lost 2 bases; unmatched junction nucleotides: 10. Germline loops: CDR1 LNHDA, CDR2 SQIVND (reference sequence). CDR3 DNA sequence: TGTGCCAGTAGGTCGGGGTGGACTAGCGGGCCCACAGATACGCAGTATTTT. Its protein is CASRSGWTSGPTDTQYF.

As concerns this clone: One end of the junction fails to match germline, which may point to a read error. The chain carries TRBV18 and TRBJ1-4, with D perhaps matching TRBD1 (6 bases). The CDR3 is 14 amino acids. The germline gives CDR1 KGHSH, CDR2 LQKENI. Written as DNA, the CDR3 is TGTGCCACCTCAACAGGGACATCAGATGAAAAACTGTTTTTT. Its translation is CATSTGTSDEKLFF.

The chain combines TRBV29-1 with TRBJ2-1, with 15 bases fitting TRBD2. Trimming removed 6 bases from V and 6 bases from J; junction bases left unmatched: 6. The CDR3 contains 15 residues. Germline CDR1 and CDR2: SQVTM and ANQGSEA. The CDR3 here is CSVGLAGGPSNEQFF. The CDR3 DNA reads as TGCAGCGTAGGACTAGCGGGAGGGCCATCCAATGAGCAGTTCTTC.

The chain uses TRBV6-5 and TRBJ2-7; possible D gene TRBD1, 5 bases. CDR1 and CDR2 (germline): MNHEY, SVGAGI. V lost 6 bases to trimming and J lost 0 bases, with 15 bases between them. The CDR3 covers 15 residues. The CDR3 sequence is CASRSDSQFSYEQYF. DNA for the CDR3: TGTGCCAGCAGGAGCGACAGCCAGTTCTCCTACGAGCAGTACTTC.

The rearrangement links TRBV4-2 to TRBJ2-1; D uncertain. This CDR3 spans 13 amino acids. CDR1 LGHNA and CDR2 YNFKEQ come from the germline V gene. V was shortened by 0 bases and J by 4 bases, with 4 bases between the two germline ends. The CDR3 reads CASSQDLYNEQFF. CDR3 bases: TGTGCCAGCAGCCAAGATCTGTACAATGAGCAGTTCTTC.

This chain joins TRBV3-1 (or the pseudogene TRBV3-2) and TRBJ2-5; 14 positions agree with TRBD2. Germline V lookup: CDR1 LGHDT, CDR2 YNNKEL (reference sequence). The V gene end was trimmed by 0 bases and the J gene end by 4 bases; junction bases not matched to a gene: 10. The CDR3 covers 19 residues. CDR3 in DNA: TGTGCCAGCAGCCAAGATAGAGGGACTAGCGGGAGTTCGTTAGAGACCCAGTACTTC. Translating it yields CASSQDRGTSGSSLETQYF.